Below are 9 T cell receptor beta chains sequenced from a single sample in a study of graft-versus-host responses after intestinal transplantation (dated by TCRdb to the early 2020s). Read against the paper, the sample's time point label means: cells obtained before transplantation from donor or recipient. No antigens are known for them. Libraries were built with the immunoSEQ multiplex PCR assay. The source is immuneACCESS, and TCRdb retained only in-frame sequences with V and J called. Part of the clones is not carried over; for the studies checked, unresolved V genes explain less than half of this, and the remainder is unexplained. This sample has under 150,000 clones in its table, and over 85% of those were observed once. The ten top clones hold roughly 0.11% of the sample. Sequencing used unstimulated CD4+ T cells sorted from spleen or lymph node cells, obtained before intestinal transplant. The source is a human donor who received an intestinal transplant.

This chain links TRBV25-1 with TRBJ1-2, with 7 bases matching TRBD1. With V trimmed by 5 bases and J by 7 bases, 7 bases remained unmatched. From germline, CDR1 is MGHDK and CDR2 SYGVNS. The CDR3 totals 13 residues. The CDR3 nucleotides are TGTGCCAGCAGTCGTTCCGACAGGGCTGGCTACACCTTC. This gives the protein CASSRSDRAGYTF.

The J gene is TRBJ2-7, the V gene TRBV6-5; D possibly matches TRBD1 or TRBD2 (5 bases each). The CDR3 extends over 13 amino acids. V shed 2 bases and J shed 3 bases, with 8 bases lying between them. In germline, CDR1 is MNHEY, CDR2 SVGAGI. The CDR3 DNA reads as TGTGCCAGCAGTTACGGGGGAAGCTACGAGCAGTACTTC. Protein product: CASSYGGSYEQYF.

The chain couples TRBV6-1 to TRBJ2-7; either TRBD1 or TRBD2 may supply D (6 bases each). V lost 6 bases to trimming and J lost 12 bases, with 15 bases between them. The germline V gene encodes CDR1 MNHNS and CDR2 SASEGT. The length of the CDR3 is 11 residues. CDR3 DNA: TGTGCCAGCAGCTCAAGGGGGGCAAGGTACTTC. Its translation: CASSSRGARYF.

J is TRBJ2-5 and V is TRBV5-1, with unresolved D. Germline lookup yields CDR1 SGHRS and CDR2 YFSETQ. V was pared by 0 bases and J by 5 bases, with 8 bases between. This CDR3 region has 13 residues. This chain's CDR3 is CASSLEDGETQYF. Written as DNA, the CDR3 is TGCGCCAGCAGCTTGGAAGACGGGGAGACCCAGTACTTC.

The chain employs TRBV11-2 and TRBJ2-5; TRBD1 might be the D (6 bases). V lost 5 bases, J lost 1 base, and 11 bases lay in between. CDR1 is SGHAT and CDR2 is FQNNGV in the germline V gene. The CDR3 runs to 14 residues. The CDR3: CASSLGHFQETQYF. In DNA form, the CDR3 reads TGTGCCAGCAGCCTGGGACATTTCCAAGAGACCCAGTACTTC.

This clone was seen just once. This chain links TRBV9 with TRBJ2-1; 13 bases match TRBD2. The length of the CDR3 is 18 residues. In germline, CDR1 is SGDLS, CDR2 YYNGEE. J lost 3 bases, V lost 1 base, and 7 bases had no gene match. The CDR3 reads CASSVTGLAGANYNEQFF. CDR3 bases: TGTGCCAGCAGCGTAACTGGACTAGCGGGGGCCAACTACAATGAGCAGTTCTTC.

The chain joins TRBV5-1 to TRBJ2-1; 14 nucleotides line up with TRBD2. Trimming cost V 3 bases and J 3 bases; bases outside gene matches: 2. From germline, CDR1 is SGHRS and CDR2 YFSETQ. This CDR3 spans 16 amino acids. DNA of the CDR3: TGCGCCAGCAGCTGGGGACTAGCGGGAGACTACAATGAGCAGTTCTTC. Encoded protein: CASSWGLAGDYNEQFF.

This chain connects TRBV14 to TRBJ2-6; D gene unclear. CDR1 is SGHDN, CDR2 FVKESK, per germline. V dropped 4 bases and J dropped 0 bases, with 7 bases sitting between them. The CDR3 extends over 15 amino acids. For the CDR3, the DNA is TGTGCCAGCAGCCTTTATAACTCTGGGGCCAACGTCCTGACTTTC. Translated, it gives CASSLYNSGANVLTF.

The chain recombines TRBV29-1 with TRBJ2-7, with D perhaps TRBD1 or TRBD2 (6 bases each). The CDR3 covers 12 residues. V lost 5 bases to trimming and J lost 6 bases, with 14 bases between them. CDR1 and CDR2 from the germline V gene are SQVTM and ANQGSEA. CDR3 residues: CSVLGGGAEQYF. Here the CDR3 DNA reads TGCAGCGTTTTAGGGGGAGGCGCCGAGCAGTACTTC.